One and the same sample provided the 27 T cell receptor beta chains below, sequenced in a study of T cell repertoires in cytomegalovirus infection (dated by TCRdb to between 2018 and 2021). Their cognate antigens are unknown. In light of the paper, this sample's treatment or condition label describes: in vitro stimulation with specific CMV peptide epitopes to enrich CMV-specific T cells. The sample was run on an Illumina HiSeq 1500. In-frame beta chains were kept once TCRdb had trimmed the public reads at Q25 with fastp and called clones with MiXCR. Each entry merges the rows of one CDR3 protein and shows their most common DNA and genes. Recorded for this sample are roughly 500,000 distinct CDR3 sequences; roughly 42% of them occurred a single time. 43% of the sample is taken by the ten largest. Sequencing was performed on cultured PBMCs, taken from culture after CMV antigen stimulation. Receptor source: a human donor in good health (CMV status not recorded). Some clones in this sample may be carry-over from other donors' samples.

The chain employs TRBV4-1 and TRBJ2-1; D could derive from TRBD1 or TRBD2 (5 bases each). V shed 4 bases and J shed 6 bases, with 25 bases lying between them. This CDR3 region has 18 residues. Germline CDR1 is MGHRA and CDR2 is YSYEKL. The CDR3: CASSPYPRGQGSFNEQFF. CDR3 nucleotide sequence: TGCGCCAGCAGCCCCTATCCCCGGGGCCAGGGCTCATTCAATGAGCAGTTCTTC.

Only a few counts were recorded for this clonotype. The J gene is TRBJ2-5, the V gene TRBV7-9; 10 nucleotides match TRBD2. The CDR3 length is 17 residues. The germline V gene encodes CDR1 SEHNR and CDR2 FQNEAQ (reference sequence). Unmatched junction bases numbered 12, after V lost 5 bases and J lost 3 bases. As DNA, the CDR3 is TGTGCCAGCAGCCTATCTGCTAGCGGGAGTGGGGAAGAGACCCAGTACTTC. This encodes CASSLSASGSGEETQYF.

V usage is TRBV12-5 and J usage is TRBJ2-1; D is possibly TRBD1 (6 bases). Germline V gene sequence: CDR1 LGHNT, CDR2 FRNRAP. V lost 5 bases, J lost 8 bases, and 13 bases lay in between. The CDR3 is 13 amino acids. The CDR3 nucleotides are TGTGCTAGTGGTCCGCCCGAGGGGGATGAGCAGTTCTTC. Protein: CASGPPEGDEQFF. The whole variable domain, remainder taken from reference TRBV12-5 and TRBJ2-1, is DARVTQTPRHKVTEMGQEVTMRCQPILGHNTVFWYRQTMMQGLELLAYFRNRAPLDDSGMPKDRFSAEMPDATLATLKIQPSEPRDSAVYFCASGPPEGDEQFFGPGTRLTVL.

This clonotype was seen a few times. The chain is built from TRBV7-2 and TRBJ2-5; the match to TRBD2 covers 9 bases. The CDR3 extends over 15 amino acids. Trimming removed 4 bases from V and 5 bases from J; junction bases left unmatched: 8. In germline, CDR1 is SGHTA, CDR2 FQGNSA. The CDR3 here is CASSSAGGPLETQYF. CDR3 DNA sequence: TGTGCCAGCAGCTCGGCGGGAGGGCCATTGGAGACCCAGTACTTC. Supplemented by reference TRBV7-2 and TRBJ2-5, the full variable domain reads GAGVSQSPSNKVTEKGKDVELRCDPISGHTALYWYRQSLGQGLEFLIYFQGNSAPDKSGLPSDRFSAERTGGSVSTLTIQRTQQEDSAVYLCASSSAGGPLETQYFGPGTRLLVL.

This clonotype has a handful of counts. The rearrangement joins TRBV12-3 or TRBV12-4 to TRBJ2-3; 12 bases map to TRBD2. The length of the CDR3 is 15 residues. J lost 0 bases, V lost 6 bases, and 1 base had no gene match. CDR3 in amino acids: CASRGTSGSTDTQYF. Written as DNA, the CDR3 is TGTGCCAGCAGAGGGACTAGCGGGAGCACAGATACGCAGTATTTT.

The rearrangement links TRBV4-3 to TRBJ2-7; the D gene is possibly TRBD2 (6 bases). The ends were cut back, 0 bases at V and 5 bases at J, with 17 bases in the middle. Germline CDR1 LGHNA, CDR2 YSLEER. This CDR3 contains 16 residues. The CDR3 region is CASSQDPRPGGNEQYF. CDR3 sequence (DNA): TGCGCCAGCAGCCAAGACCCTCGGCCCGGAGGGAACGAGCAGTACTTC.

V and J are TRBV20-1 and TRBJ1-1; perhaps TRBD1 as D (5 bases). V lost 6 bases, J lost 5 bases, and 22 bases lay in between. The germline gives CDR1 DFQATT, CDR2 SNEGSKA (reference sequence). The CDR3 is 15 residues long. The chain's CDR3 is CSAFNRRGGGTEAFF. In DNA, the CDR3 is TGCAGTGCCTTCAACCGTCGGGGGGGGGGAACTGAAGCTTTCTTT.

The table lists this clonotype with a few counts. This sequence joins TRBV7-8 and TRBJ2-6; D tentatively reads TRBD1 or TRBD2 (5 bases each). The CDR3 runs 16 residues. CDR1 and CDR2 (germline): SGHVS, FQNEAQ. Deletions cut 5 bases from V and 4 bases from J, with 15 bases between. CDR3 sequence (DNA): TGTGCCAGCAGCCAAAGTGTGGGGACCGGGGCCAACGTCCTGACTTTC. It specifies CASSQSVGTGANVLTF.

This clonotype has a count of ten or more. The gene calls are TRBV7-6 and TRBJ2-7; 8 nucleotides match TRBD1. The CDR3 has 14 residues. Germline values: CDR1 SGHVS, CDR2 FNYEAQ. V shed 6 bases, J shed 5 bases, and the junction held 9 bases outside the gene matches. The CDR3, as DNA: TGTGCCAGCAGTGGCAGGGGGCTACCCGACGAGCAGTACTTC. It is translated as CASSGRGLPDEQYF.

The chain employs TRBV5-1 and TRBJ2-2; D gene unclear. With 0 bases removed from V and 2 bases from J, the gap between germline ends came to 11 bases. The CDR3 loop spans 16 amino acids. Germline V CDR1 and CDR2: SGHRS, YFSETQ. CDR3 sequence: CASSLAYPPNTGELFF. In nucleotides, the CDR3 is TGCGCCAGCAGCTTGGCGTACCCGCCCAACACCGGGGAGCTGTTTTTT. Looking up the rest from reference TRBV5-1 and TRBJ2-2 gives the full variable domain: KAGVTQTPRYLIKTRGQQVTLSCSPISGHRSVSWYQQTPGQGLQFLFEYFSETQRNKGNFPGRFSGRQFSNSRSEMNVSTLELGDSALYLCASSLAYPPNTGELFFGEGSRLTVL.

This clonotype was picked up a small number of times. The rearrangement joins TRBV11-2 to TRBJ2-7; D gene unclear. Germline-derived CDR1 and CDR2 are SGHAT and FQNNGV. Trimming left V 2 bases short and J 3 bases short, with 11 bases between. The length of the CDR3 is 14 residues. CDR3 nucleotides: TGTGCCAGCAGCTTAAGCCGGTTAATCTACGAGCAGTACTTC. Its protein is CASSLSRLIYEQYF.

This sequence joins TRBV27 and TRBJ2-3; maybe TRBD2 (6 bases). This CDR3 has 15 amino acids. From germline, CDR1 is MNHEY and CDR2 SMNVEV (reference sequence). The germline V and J ends were trimmed by 4 bases and 4 bases, with 15 bases remaining between them. DNA for the CDR3: TGTGCCAGCAGTTCGGGGACTCCCAATGCAGATACGCAGTATTTT. Translating gives CASSSGTPNADTQYF.

This clonotype has only a few counts. For the CDR3, the DNA is TGTGCCAGCAGCCTGCGGGACTATAGCAATGAGCAGTTCTTC. Translation gives CASSLRDYSNEQFF. The chain joins TRBV7-2 to TRBJ2-1; 7 bases map to TRBD2. V dropped 5 bases and J dropped 6; count of bases not matched to a gene: 7. The CDR3 is 14 residues long. Looked up from germline, CDR1 is SGHTA and CDR2 is FQGNSA.

In its sample, this clonotype was seen a few times. The chain carries TRBV4-3 and TRBJ2-5; TRBD2 matches 11 bases. V gave up 1 base and J gave up 5 bases; unmatched junction bases: 3. The CDR3 runs to 15 residues. Per germline, CDR1 LGHNA and CDR2 YSLEER. In nucleotides, the CDR3 is TGCGCCAGCAGCCAAGCCTGGACTAGCGGGGAGACCCAGTACTTC. Its protein is CASSQAWTSGETQYF.

At least ten counts were recorded for this clonotype. The chain couples TRBV7-2 to TRBJ2-1; possible D gene TRBD1, 5 bases. This CDR3 region has 19 residues. Trimming took off 5 bases at V and 6 bases at J, with 29 bases between the two ends. Germline V gives CDR1 SGHTA, CDR2 FQGNSA. CDR3 nucleotide sequence: TGTGCCAGCAGCCCATCGCCGTGGGTTCGGACAAGCCGCCCCAATGAGCAGTTCTTC. Residues: CASSPSPWVRTSRPNEQFF.

This clonotype was observed at least ten times. V and J are TRBV7-2 and TRBJ1-5; a weak D match, TRBD1 (5 bases). V lost 2 bases and J 0 bases, leaving 11 bases between the germline ends. Per the germline V gene, CDR1 is SGHTA and CDR2 is FQGNSA. The CDR3 is 16 residues long. CDR3 amino acids: CASSLRGPYSNQPQHF. Written as DNA, the CDR3 is TGTGCCAGCAGCTTAAGGGGACCCTATAGCAATCAGCCCCAGCATTTT.

V is TRBV19 and J is TRBJ2-5; possible D gene TRBD1, 6 bases. The CDR3 loop spans 15 amino acids. Germline-derived CDR1 and CDR2 are LNHDA and SQIVND (reference sequence). V gave up 2 bases and J gave up 5 bases, with 15 bases separating them. The CDR3 DNA reads as TGTGCCAGTAGTATATCGGCAGGGGTGGCGGAGACCCAGTACTTC. Protein sequence: CASSISAGVAETQYF.

Only one count was recorded for this clonotype. This chain links TRBV28 with TRBJ2-7, with D possibly being TRBD2 (5 bases). V gave up 2 bases and J gave up 4 bases, with 12 bases separating them. CDR1 and CDR2 (germline): MDHEN, SYDVKM. The CDR3 consists of 14 residues. The CDR3 nucleotides are TGTGCCAGCAGTTTAGTTGCGGGTCTATACGAGCAGTACTTC. Its translation is CASSLVAGLYEQYF.

V gene TRBV11-2 combines with J gene TRBJ2-5, with D perhaps TRBD1 (8 bases). Trimming cost V 5 bases and J 5 bases, with 15 bases left between them. The CDR3 length is 14 residues. CDR1 SGHAT and CDR2 FQNNGV come from the germline V gene. The CDR3 bases are TGTGCCAGCAGCCCTGGACAGGGAGGGGAGACCCAGTACTTC. Protein product: CASSPGQGGETQYF.

This clonotype was picked up a small number of times. V and J are TRBV7-2 and TRBJ2-5; weak D call: TRBD1 (5 bases). Germline loops: CDR1 SGHTA, CDR2 FQGNSA. With 6 bases removed from V and 5 bases from J, the gap between germline ends came to 16 bases. There are 14 residues in the CDR3. CDR3 in DNA: TGTGCCAGCAGGGACACCCCAGAAGGGGAGACCCAGTACTTC. It encodes CASRDTPEGETQYF.

This clonotype was picked up a small number of times. This chain joins TRBV18 and TRBJ2-7, with TRBD1 matching over 12 bases. V shed 6 bases and J 6 bases; nucleotides not matched to a gene: 6. There are 14 residues in the CDR3. Looked up from germline, CDR1 is KGHSH and CDR2 is LQKENI. This CDR3 is CASSSGTGGFEQYF. CDR3 in DNA: TGTGCCAGCTCGTCCGGGACAGGGGGCTTCGAGCAGTACTTC.

The V call is TRBV6-1, the J call TRBJ2-6; 7 bases line up with TRBD1. The CDR3 extends over 16 amino acids. The J segment lost 0 bases and the V segment lost 8 bases, leaving 7 bases of the junction unmatched. The germline V gene encodes CDR1 MNHNS and CDR2 SASEGT. CDR3 in DNA: TGTGCCAGCGGGGCAGGGGGTGACTCTGGGGCCAACGTCCTGACTTTC. The encoded protein is CASGAGGDSGANVLTF.

This clonotype has a handful of counts. The chain couples TRBV6-6 to TRBJ1-1; 8 nucleotides align to TRBD1. CDR1 and CDR2 from the germline V gene are MNHNY and SVGAGI (reference sequence). CDR3 length equals 15 residues. V lost 10 bases and J lost 1; bases outside the gene matches: 11. The CDR3 protein is CANSSSGQENTEAFF. The CDR3 DNA is TGTGCCAACTCTTCCTCGGGACAGGAGAACACTGAAGCTTTCTTT.

The V gene is TRBV12-3 or TRBV12-4, the J gene TRBJ2-3; 10 nucleotides match TRBD1. The CDR3 is 16 amino acids. V was clipped by 1 base and J by 4 bases; unmatched bases: 5. The CDR3 sequence: CASSLEGTGASDTQYF. CDR3 in DNA: TGTGCCAGCAGTTTAGAGGGGACAGGGGCTTCAGATACGCAGTATTTT.

The gene calls are TRBV4-3 and TRBJ1-6; no reliable D call. The V end was cut by 0 bases, the J end by 6 bases, with 9 bases between. The CDR3 totals 15 residues. Germline lookup yields CDR1 LGHNA and CDR2 YSLEER. CDR3 protein: CASSQDPEINSPLHF. The CDR3 DNA reads as TGCGCCAGCAGCCAAGATCCTGAGATTAATTCACCCCTCCACTTT.

This clonotype has only one observation. This chain connects TRBV6-1 to TRBJ2-5; D tentatively fits TRBD1 or TRBD2 (5 bases each). This CDR3 spans 13 amino acids. Germline lookup yields CDR1 MNHNS and CDR2 SASEGT. V lost 7 bases to trimming and J lost 5 bases, with 14 bases between them. The DNA for the CDR3 is TGTGCCAGCAAGACGACCGGGACGGAGACCCAGTACTTC. Protein product: CASKTTGTETQYF.

The chain has TRBV7-2 and TRBJ1-3, with 7 bases aligning to TRBD1. The trim removed 5 bases at V and 0 bases at J, leaving 4 bases unmatched. The V gene's germline CDR1 is SGHTA and CDR2 FQGNSA. The CDR3 length is 15 residues. The CDR3 DNA sequence: TGTGCCAGCAGCCAGGACAGGAACTCTGGAAACACCATATATTTT. This translates into CASSQDRNSGNTIYF.